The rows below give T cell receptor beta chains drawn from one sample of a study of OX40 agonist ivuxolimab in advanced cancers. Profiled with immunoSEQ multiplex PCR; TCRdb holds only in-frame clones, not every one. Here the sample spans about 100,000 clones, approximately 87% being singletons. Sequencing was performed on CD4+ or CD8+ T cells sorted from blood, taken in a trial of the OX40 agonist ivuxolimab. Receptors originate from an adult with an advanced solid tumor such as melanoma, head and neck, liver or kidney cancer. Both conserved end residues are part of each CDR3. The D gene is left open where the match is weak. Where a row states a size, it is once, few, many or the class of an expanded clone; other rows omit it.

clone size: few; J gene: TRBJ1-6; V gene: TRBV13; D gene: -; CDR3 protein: CASSFRPGGSYNSPLHF; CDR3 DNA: TGTGCCAGCAGCTTTCGTCCCGGAGGCTCCTATAATTCACCCCTCCACTTT
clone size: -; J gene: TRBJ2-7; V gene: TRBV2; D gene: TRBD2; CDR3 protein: CASSGKWGGYEQYF; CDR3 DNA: TGTGCCAGCAGCGGAAAGTGGGGGGGGTACGAGCAGTACTTC
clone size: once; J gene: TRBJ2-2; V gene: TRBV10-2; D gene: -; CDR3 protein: CASSGLNTGELFF; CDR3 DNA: TGCGCCAGCAGCGGGCTGAACACCGGGGAGCTGTTTTTT
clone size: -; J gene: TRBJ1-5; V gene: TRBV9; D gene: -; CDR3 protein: CASSVGPSYQPQHF; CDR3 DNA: TGTGCCAGCAGCGTCGGGCCGAGTTATCAGCCCCAGCATTTT
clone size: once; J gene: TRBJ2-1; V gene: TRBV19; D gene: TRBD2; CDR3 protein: CASSSSTSGLYNEQFF; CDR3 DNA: TGTGCCAGTAGTTCCTCGACTAGCGGACTATACAATGAGCAGTTCTTC
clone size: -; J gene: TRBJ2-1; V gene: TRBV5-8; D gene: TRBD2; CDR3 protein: CASSFLGSGRSEQFF; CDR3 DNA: TGTGCCAGCAGCTTTCTCGGTAGCGGGAGGTCCGAGCAGTTCTTC
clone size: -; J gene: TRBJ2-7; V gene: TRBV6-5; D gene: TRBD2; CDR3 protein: CASSYSGAGETYEQYF; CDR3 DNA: TGTGCCAGCAGTTACTCTGGGGCGGGAGAGACCTACGAGCAGTACTTC
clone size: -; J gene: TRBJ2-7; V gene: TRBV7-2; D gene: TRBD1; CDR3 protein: CASSHRQGGSDEQYF; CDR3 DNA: TGTGCCAGCAGCCACCGACAGGGGGGAAGCGACGAGCAGTACTTC
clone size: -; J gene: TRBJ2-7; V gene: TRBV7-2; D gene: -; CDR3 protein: CASSLRAGNSYEQYF; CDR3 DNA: TGTGCCAGCAGCCTACGGGCAGGGAACTCCTACGAGCAGTACTTC
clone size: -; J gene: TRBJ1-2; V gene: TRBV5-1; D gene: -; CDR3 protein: CASSLEGRGYGYTF; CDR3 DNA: TGCGCCAGCAGCTTGGAAGGCAGGGGATATGGCTACACCTTC
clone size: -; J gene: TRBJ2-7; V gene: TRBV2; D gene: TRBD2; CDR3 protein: CASSDGGGRKPNMAYEQYF; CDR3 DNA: TGTGCCAGCAGTGACGGCGGCGGGAGAAAGCCTAACATGGCCTACGAGCAGTACTTC
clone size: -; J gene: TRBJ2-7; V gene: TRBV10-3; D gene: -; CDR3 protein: CAISESNEVRAGF; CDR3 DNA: TGTGCCATCAGTGAGTCTAATGAAGTGCGGGCGGGTTTC
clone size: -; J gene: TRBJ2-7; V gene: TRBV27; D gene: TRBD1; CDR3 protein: CASSTGGNEQYF; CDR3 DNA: TGTGCCAGCAGTACAGGGGGCAACGAGCAGTACTTC
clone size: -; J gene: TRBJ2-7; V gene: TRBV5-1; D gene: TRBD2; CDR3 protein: CASSLGSGGAYEQYF; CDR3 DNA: TGCGCCAGCAGCTTGGGTTCGGGGGGAGCCTACGAGCAGTACTTC